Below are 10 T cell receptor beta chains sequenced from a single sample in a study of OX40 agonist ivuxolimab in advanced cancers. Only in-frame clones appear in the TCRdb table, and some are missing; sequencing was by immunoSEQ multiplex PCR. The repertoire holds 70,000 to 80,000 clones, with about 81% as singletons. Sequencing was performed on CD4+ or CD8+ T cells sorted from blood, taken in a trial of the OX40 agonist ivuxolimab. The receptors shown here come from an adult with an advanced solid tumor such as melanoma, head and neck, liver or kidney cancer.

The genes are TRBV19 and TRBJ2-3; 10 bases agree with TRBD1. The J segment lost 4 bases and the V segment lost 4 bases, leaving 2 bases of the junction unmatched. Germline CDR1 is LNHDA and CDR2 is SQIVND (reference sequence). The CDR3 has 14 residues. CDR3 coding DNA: TGTGCCAGTAGTAAGGACAGGGGGTCAGATACGCAGTATTTT. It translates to CASSKDRGSDTQYF.

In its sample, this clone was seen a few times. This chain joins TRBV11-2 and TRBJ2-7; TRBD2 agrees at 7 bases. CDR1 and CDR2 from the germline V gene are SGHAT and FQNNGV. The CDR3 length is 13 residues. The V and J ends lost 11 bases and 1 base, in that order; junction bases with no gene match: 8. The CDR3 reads CACRKGLSYEQYF. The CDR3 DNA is TGTGCCTGCCGTAAGGGACTATCCTACGAGCAGTACTTC.

The CDR3 coding sequence is TGTGCCTGGAGTGTAGGGGGATCCGGAAACACCATATATTTT. Its protein is CAWSVGGSGNTIYF. V gene TRBV30 combines with J gene TRBJ1-3, with D possibly TRBD1 on 6 matching bases. In germline, CDR1 is GTSNPN, CDR2 SVGIG (reference sequence). The length of the CDR3 is 14 residues. The V end was cut by 0 bases, the J end by 4 bases, with 10 bases between.

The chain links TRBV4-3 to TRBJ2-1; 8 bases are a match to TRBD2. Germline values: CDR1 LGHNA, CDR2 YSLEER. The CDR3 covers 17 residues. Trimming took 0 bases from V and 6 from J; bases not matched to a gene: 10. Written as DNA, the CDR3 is TGCGCCAGCAGCCAAGATTTTCTGCGGGAGGTGGGCAATGAGCAGTTCTTC. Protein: CASSQDFLREVGNEQFF.

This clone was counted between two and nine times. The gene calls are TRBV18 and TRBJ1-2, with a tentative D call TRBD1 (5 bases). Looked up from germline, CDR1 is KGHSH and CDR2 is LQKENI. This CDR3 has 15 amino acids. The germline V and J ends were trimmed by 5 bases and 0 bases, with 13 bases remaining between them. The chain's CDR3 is CASSSRDGPNYGYTF. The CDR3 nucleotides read TGTGCCAGCTCAAGCCGGGACGGACCTAACTATGGCTACACCTTC. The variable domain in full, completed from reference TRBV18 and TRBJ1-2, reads NAGVMQNPRHLVRRRGQEARLRCSPMKGHSHVYWYRQLPEEGLKFMVYLQKENIIDESGMPKERFSAEFPKEGPSILRIQQVVRGDSAAYFCASSSRDGPNYGYTFGSGTRLTVV.

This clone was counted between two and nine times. The CDR3 here is CASSSTPRTSNTEAFF. CDR3 DNA sequence: TGTGCCAGCAGTTCAACCCCACGGACCTCGAACACTGAAGCTTTCTTT. The chain recombines TRBV27 with TRBJ1-1; D ambiguous. CDR1 and CDR2 (germline): MNHEY, SMNVEV (reference sequence). Between the trimmed V and J ends, which lost 4 bases and 1 base, there was a span of 16 bases. The CDR3 covers 16 residues.

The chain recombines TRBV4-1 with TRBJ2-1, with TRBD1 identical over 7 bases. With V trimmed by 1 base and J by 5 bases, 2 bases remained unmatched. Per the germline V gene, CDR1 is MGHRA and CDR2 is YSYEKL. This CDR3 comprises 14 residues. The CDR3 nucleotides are TGCGCCAGCAGCCAAGGACAGGGTAACAATGAGCAGTTCTTC. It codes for CASSQGQGNNEQFF.

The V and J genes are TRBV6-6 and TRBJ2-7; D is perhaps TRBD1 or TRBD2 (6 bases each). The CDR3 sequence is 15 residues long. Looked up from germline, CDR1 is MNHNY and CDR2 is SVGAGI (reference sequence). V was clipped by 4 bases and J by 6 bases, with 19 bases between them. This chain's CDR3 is CASSWRARGASEQYF. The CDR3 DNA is TGTGCCAGCAGTTGGAGGGCAAGGGGGGCGAGCGAGCAGTACTTC.

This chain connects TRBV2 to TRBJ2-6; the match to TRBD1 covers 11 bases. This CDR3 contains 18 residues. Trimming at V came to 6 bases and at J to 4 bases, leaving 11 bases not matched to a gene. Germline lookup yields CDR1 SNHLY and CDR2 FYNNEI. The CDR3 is CASRVRTGGVPGANVLTF. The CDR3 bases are TGTGCCAGCAGGGTAAGGACAGGGGGCGTACCCGGGGCCAACGTCCTGACTTTC.

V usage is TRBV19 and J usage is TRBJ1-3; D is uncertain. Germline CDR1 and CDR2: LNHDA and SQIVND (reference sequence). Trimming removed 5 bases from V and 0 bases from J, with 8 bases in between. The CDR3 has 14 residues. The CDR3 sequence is CASSPQSSGNTIYF. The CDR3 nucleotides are TGTGCCAGTAGTCCACAGAGCTCTGGAAACACCATATATTTT.